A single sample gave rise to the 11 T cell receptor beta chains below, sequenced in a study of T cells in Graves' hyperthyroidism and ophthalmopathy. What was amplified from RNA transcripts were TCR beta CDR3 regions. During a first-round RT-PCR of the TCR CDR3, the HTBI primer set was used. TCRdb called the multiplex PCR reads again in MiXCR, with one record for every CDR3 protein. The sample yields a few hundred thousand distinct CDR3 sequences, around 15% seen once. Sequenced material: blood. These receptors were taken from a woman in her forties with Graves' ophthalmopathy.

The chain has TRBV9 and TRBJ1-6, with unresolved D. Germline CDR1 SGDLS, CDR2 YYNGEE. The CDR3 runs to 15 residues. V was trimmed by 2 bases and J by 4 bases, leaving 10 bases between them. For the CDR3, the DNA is TGTGCCAGCAGCGTCGGAATAGGGTATAATTCACCCCTCCACTTT. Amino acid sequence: CASSVGIGYNSPLHF.

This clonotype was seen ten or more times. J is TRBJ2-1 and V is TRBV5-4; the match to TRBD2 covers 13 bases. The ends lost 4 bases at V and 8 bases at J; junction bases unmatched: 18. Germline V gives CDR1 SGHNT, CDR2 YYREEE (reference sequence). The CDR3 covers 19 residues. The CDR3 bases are TGTGCCAGCAGCCCGGGGATGGGACTAGCGGGAATGTTGGAGGATGAGCAGTTCTTC. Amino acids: CASSPGMGLAGMLEDEQFF.

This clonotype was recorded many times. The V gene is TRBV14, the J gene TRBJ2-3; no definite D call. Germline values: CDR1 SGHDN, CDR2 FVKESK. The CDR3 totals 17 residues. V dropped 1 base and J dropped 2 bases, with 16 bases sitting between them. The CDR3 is CASSQGFGLTDTDTQYF. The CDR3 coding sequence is TGTGCCAGCAGCCAAGGATTTGGGTTGACGGACACAGATACGCAGTATTTT.

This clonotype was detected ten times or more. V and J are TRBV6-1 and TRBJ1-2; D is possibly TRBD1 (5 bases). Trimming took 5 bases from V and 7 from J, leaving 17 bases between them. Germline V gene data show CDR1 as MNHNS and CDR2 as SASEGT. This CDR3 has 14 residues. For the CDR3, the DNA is TGTGCCAGCAGTACCCGGGGGAGTAATGGTGGCTACACCTTC. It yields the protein CASSTRGSNGGYTF.

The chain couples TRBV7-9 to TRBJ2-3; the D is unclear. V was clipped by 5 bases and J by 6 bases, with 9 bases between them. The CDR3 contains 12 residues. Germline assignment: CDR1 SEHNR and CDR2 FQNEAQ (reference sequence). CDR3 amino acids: CASSPVSDTQYF. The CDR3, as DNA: TGTGCCAGCAGCCCCGTTTCTGATACGCAGTATTTT.

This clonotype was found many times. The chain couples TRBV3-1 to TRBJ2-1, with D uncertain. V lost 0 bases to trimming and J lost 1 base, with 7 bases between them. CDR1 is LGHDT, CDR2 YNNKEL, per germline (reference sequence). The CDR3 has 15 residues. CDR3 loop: CASSQDLVSYNEQFF. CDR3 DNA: TGTGCCAGCAGCCAAGACTTAGTTTCCTACAATGAGCAGTTCTTC.

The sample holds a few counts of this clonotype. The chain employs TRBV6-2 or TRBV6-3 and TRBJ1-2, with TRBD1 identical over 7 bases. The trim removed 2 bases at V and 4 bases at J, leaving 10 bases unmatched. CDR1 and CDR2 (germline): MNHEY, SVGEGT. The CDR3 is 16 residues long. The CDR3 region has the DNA TGTGCCAGCAGTTACAGACAGGGCGGGTCGGTCTATGGCTACACCTTC. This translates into CASSYRQGGSVYGYTF.

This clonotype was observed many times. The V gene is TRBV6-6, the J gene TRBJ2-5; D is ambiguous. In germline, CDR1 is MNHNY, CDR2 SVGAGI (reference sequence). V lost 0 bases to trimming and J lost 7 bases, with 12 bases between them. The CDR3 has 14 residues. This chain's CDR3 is CASSYSGLKGTQYF. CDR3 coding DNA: TGTGCCAGCAGTTACTCTGGCCTGAAGGGGACCCAGTACTTC.

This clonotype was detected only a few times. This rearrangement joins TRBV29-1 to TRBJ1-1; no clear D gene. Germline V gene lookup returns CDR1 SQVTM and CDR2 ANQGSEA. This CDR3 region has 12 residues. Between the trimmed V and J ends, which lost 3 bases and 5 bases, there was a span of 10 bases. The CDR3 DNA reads TGCAGCGTTGATTTGGTAGGGACTGAAGCTTTCTTT. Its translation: CSVDLVGTEAFF.

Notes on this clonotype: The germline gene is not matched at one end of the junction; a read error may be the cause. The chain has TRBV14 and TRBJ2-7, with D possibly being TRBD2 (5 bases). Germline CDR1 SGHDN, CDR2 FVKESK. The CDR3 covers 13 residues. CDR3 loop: CASNQNSGSEQYF. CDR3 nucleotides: TGTGCCAGCAACCAAAACAGTGGGAGCGAGCAGTACTTC.

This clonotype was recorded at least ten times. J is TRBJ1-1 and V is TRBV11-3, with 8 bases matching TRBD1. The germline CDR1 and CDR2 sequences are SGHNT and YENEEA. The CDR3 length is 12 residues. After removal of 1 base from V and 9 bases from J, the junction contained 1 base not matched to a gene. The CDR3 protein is CASSLARGQAFF. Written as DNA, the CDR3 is TGTGCCAGCAGCTTAGCCAGGGGGCAAGCTTTCTTT.